Below, 25 T cell receptor beta chains from the same sample are listed, as sequenced in a study of blood T cell repertoires in COVID-19. Produced via immunoSEQ multiplex PCR; TCRdb's table is partial and in-frame only. This table holds 130,000 or so clones, approximately 84% found once. The material sequenced was peripheral blood. These receptors originate from an elderly woman with acute or convalescent COVID-19.

The chain combines TRBV9 with TRBJ2-7; 7 positions agree with TRBD1. The J segment lost 1 base and the V segment lost 4 bases, leaving 5 bases of the junction unmatched. This CDR3 is built from 14 residues. Germline assignment: CDR1 SGDLS and CDR2 YYNGEE. CDR3 amino acids: CASSPRDRSYEQYF. In DNA form, the CDR3 reads TGTGCCAGCAGCCCGAGGGACAGATCCTACGAGCAGTACTTC.

CDR3 protein: CASSLDRGPDTQYF. CDR3 DNA: TGTGCCAGCAGCCTTGACAGGGGGCCTGATACGCAGTATTTT. The V gene is TRBV11-2, the J gene TRBJ2-3; 10 bases fit TRBD1. After removal of 5 bases from V and 6 bases from J, the junction contained 5 bases not matched to a gene. Germline V lookup: CDR1 SGHAT, CDR2 FQNNGV. The CDR3 totals 14 residues.

This chain connects TRBV27 to TRBJ2-7; weak D call: TRBD1 (5 bases). V lost 2 bases to trimming and J lost 4 bases, with 12 bases between them. Germline CDR1 MNHEY, CDR2 SMNVEV (reference sequence). This CDR3 is built from 14 residues. The CDR3 nucleotides read TGTGCCAGCAGTTTAAACGGCAGGGCGTACGAGCAGTACTTC. It encodes CASSLNGRAYEQYF.

The chain combines TRBV5-1 with TRBJ2-7, with 8 bases matching TRBD2. Germline V CDR1 and CDR2: SGHRS, YFSETQ. Unmatched junction bases numbered 8, after V lost 4 bases and J lost 2 bases. This CDR3 has 15 residues. The CDR3 coding sequence is TGCGCCAGCAGCCGCCGGCAAGCGGGGGCCTACGAGCAGTACTTC. It is translated as CASSRRQAGAYEQYF.

This chain links TRBV5-1 with TRBJ2-1; D is perhaps TRBD2 (6 bases). Between the trimmed V and J ends, which lost 4 bases and 3 bases, there was a span of 11 bases. The CDR3 has 14 residues. The germline gives CDR1 SGHRS, CDR2 YFSETQ. CDR3 in DNA: TGCGCCAGCAGCCCTCCGCGGGACTACAATGAGCAGTTCTTC. It codes for CASSPPRDYNEQFF.

The chain links TRBV6-6 to TRBJ2-7, with TRBD2 matching 8 bases. The germline CDR1 and CDR2 sequences are MNHNY and SVGAGI (reference sequence). Trimming took 5 bases from V and 6 from J; bases not matched to a gene: 12. The CDR3 is 15 amino acids. CDR3 DNA sequence: TGTGCCAGCAGTCAGCCGGGGACTAGATCCGGCGAGCAGTACTTC. Translating it yields CASSQPGTRSGEQYF.

Relative to its sample, this clone is medium-sized (0.01 to 0.1%). The chain recombines TRBV6-2 or TRBV6-3 with TRBJ2-7; D not resolved. V lost 4 bases to trimming and J lost 1 base, with 8 bases between them. CDR3 length equals 13 residues. Germline values: CDR1 MNHEY, CDR2 SVGEGT. The CDR3 is CASSLLRSYEQYF. The CDR3 nucleotides read TGTGCCAGCAGTTTGTTGCGGTCCTACGAGCAGTACTTC.

The V call is TRBV24-1, the J call TRBJ2-6; 7 bases are a match to TRBD2. Germline V gives CDR1 KGHDR, CDR2 SFDVKD. The CDR3 has 15 residues. J gave up 1 base and V 5 bases, and 1 base lay outside the gene matches. CDR3 in amino acids: CATSAGGSGANVLTF. CDR3 in DNA: TGTGCCACCAGTGCCGGGGGGTCTGGGGCCAACGTCCTGACTTTC.

The chain's CDR3 is CAWSVRSGYEQYF. The DNA for the CDR3 is TGTGCCTGGAGTGTAAGGTCAGGCTACGAGCAGTACTTC. V and J are TRBV30 and TRBJ2-7, with D hard to call. The length of the CDR3 is 13 residues. Germline loops: CDR1 GTSNPN, CDR2 SVGIG (reference sequence). The V end lost 0 bases, the J end lost 3 bases, and 9 bases lay between the germline ends.

The chain couples TRBV5-1 to TRBJ2-1, with TRBD2 matching over 8 bases. Per the germline V gene, CDR1 is SGHRS and CDR2 is YFSETQ. With 1 base clipped from V and 8 bases from J, the junction kept 11 bases outside the gene matches. The CDR3 extends over 16 amino acids. CDR3 residues: CASSLNSGEPVYEQFF. The CDR3 DNA reads as TGCGCCAGCAGCTTGAATAGCGGGGAACCCGTTTATGAGCAGTTCTTC.

The chain links TRBV5-1 to TRBJ2-7; TRBD1 matches at 7 bases. Germline values: CDR1 SGHRS, CDR2 YFSETQ. The CDR3 is 14 residues long. Trimming took 0 bases from V and 6 from J; bases not matched to a gene: 6. CDR3 sequence: CASSLVAGGGEQYF. The CDR3 nucleotides read TGCGCCAGCAGCTTGGTCGCAGGGGGTGGCGAGCAGTACTTC.

The CDR3 region is CSVEGTGHYEQYF. Here the CDR3 DNA reads TGCAGCGTTGAAGGAACAGGGCACTACGAGCAGTACTTC. The chain recombines TRBV29-1 with TRBJ2-7; maybe TRBD1 (6 bases). V lost 1 base to trimming and J lost 3 bases, with 10 bases between them. The CDR3 covers 13 residues. Per germline, CDR1 SQVTM and CDR2 ANQGSEA.

This clone has a single count. This chain connects TRBV6-2 or TRBV6-3 to TRBJ1-5, with D possibly being TRBD1 (5 bases). Trimming removed 6 bases at V and 2 bases at J, with 11 bases between. This CDR3 has 14 amino acids. The germline gives CDR1 MNHEY, CDR2 SVGEGT. CDR3 protein: CASSLGGGNQPQHF. CDR3 sequence (DNA): TGTGCCAGCAGCTTGGGGGGGGGCAATCAGCCCCAGCATTTT.

The chain joins TRBV19 to TRBJ1-5; 9 nucleotides align to TRBD1. CDR1 and CDR2 from the germline V gene are LNHDA and SQIVND (reference sequence). V gave up 7 bases and J gave up 6 bases; unmatched junction bases: 1. The CDR3 totals 12 residues. The CDR3 sequence is CASKQGAQPQHF. CDR3 in DNA: TGTGCCAGTAAACAGGGGGCTCAGCCCCAGCATTTT. Drawing the rest from reference TRBV19 and TRBJ1-5, the complete variable domain is DGGITQSPKYLFRKEGQNVTLSCEQNLNHDAMYWYRQDPGQGLRLIYYSQIVNDFQKGDIAEGYSVSREKKESFPLTVTSAQKNPTAFYLCASKQGAQPQHFGDGTRLSIL.

This clone was seen more than once but under ten times. The chain employs TRBV5-1 and TRBJ1-1; TRBD1 aligns across 7 bases. Trimming cost V 0 bases and J 5 bases; bases outside gene matches: 4. CDR1 is SGHRS, CDR2 YFSETQ, per germline. The length of the CDR3 is 14 residues. CDR3 bases: TGCGCCAGCAGCTTGGGAGGGGGCGCGACTGAAGCTTTCTTT. The encoded protein is CASSLGGGATEAFF.

The rearrangement joins TRBV3-1 (or the pseudogene TRBV3-2) to TRBJ2-5; tentative D call: TRBD1 (6 bases). V was clipped by 1 base and J by 4 bases, with 13 bases between them. CDR3 length: 15 residues. Germline values: CDR1 LGHDT, CDR2 YNNKEL (reference sequence). DNA for the CDR3: TGTGCCAGCAGCCAAGGTCCCAGGGGAGCAGAGACCCAGTACTTC. Residues: CASSQGPRGAETQYF.

This chain connects TRBV5-1 to TRBJ2-7, with 10 bases lining up with TRBD1. The CDR3 runs 16 residues. J gave up 6 bases and V 0 bases, and 9 bases lay outside the gene matches. Germline CDR1 reads SGHRS; CDR2 reads YFSETQ. CDR3 sequence (DNA): TGCGCCAGCAGCTTGGGTCCGGGACAGGGGTCTTCCGAGCAGTACTTC. Protein: CASSLGPGQGSSEQYF. The full variable domain, completed using reference TRBV5-1 and TRBJ2-7, is KAGVTQTPRYLIKTRGQQVTLSCSPISGHRSVSWYQQTPGQGLQFLFEYFSETQRNKGNFPGRFSGRQFSNSRSEMNVSTLELGDSALYLCASSLGPGQGSSEQYFGPGTRLTVT.

This sequence joins TRBV12-3 or TRBV12-4 and TRBJ2-3; D not certain. There are 11 residues in the CDR3. V gave up 6 bases and J gave up 2 bases, with 3 bases separating them. In DNA, the CDR3 is TGTGCCAGCAGCTTCACAGATACGCAGTATTTT. Translating it yields CASSFTDTQYF.

The genes are TRBV6-2 or TRBV6-3 and TRBJ1-5; 10 bases are shared with TRBD1. The ends lost 2 bases at V and 4 bases at J; junction bases unmatched: 8. The CDR3 totals 17 residues. CDR1 and CDR2 from the germline V gene are MNHEY and SVGEGT. The CDR3 loop reads CASSYDGTGVRNQPQHF. The DNA for the CDR3 is TGTGCCAGCAGTTACGACGGGACAGGGGTTCGGAATCAGCCCCAGCATTTT.

This clone has just a few counts. The chain links TRBV30 to TRBJ1-4; D is undetermined. The CDR3 runs to 10 residues. V lost 3 bases and J 7 bases, leaving 3 bases between the germline ends. Germline V gene lookup returns CDR1 GTSNPN and CDR2 SVGIG (reference sequence). The CDR3 protein is CAWSREKLFF. CDR3 DNA sequence: TGTGCCTGGAGCCGTGAAAAACTGTTTTTT.

This sequence joins TRBV18 and TRBJ2-3; TRBD2 aligns across 15 bases. V lost 4 bases and J lost 0; bases outside the gene matches: 8. The CDR3 has 19 residues. CDR1 is KGHSH and CDR2 is LQKENI in the germline V gene. Here the CDR3 reads CASSRRTSGGATSTDTQYF. CDR3 nucleotides: TGTGCCAGCTCACGCCGGACTAGCGGGGGGGCAACTAGCACAGATACGCAGTATTTT.

The chain joins TRBV4-1 to TRBJ2-5; 14 bases fit TRBD2. The germline CDR1 and CDR2 sequences are MGHRA and YSYEKL. The CDR3 consists of 15 residues. V trimming: 3 bases; J trimming: 7 bases; junction bases outside the gene matches: 4. The CDR3: CASSQGLAGVGTQYF. Here the CDR3 DNA reads TGCGCCAGCAGCCAGGGACTAGCGGGAGTCGGGACCCAGTACTTC.

The V and J genes are TRBV12-3 or TRBV12-4 and TRBJ1-2; D gene uncertain. V was pared by 2 bases and J by 7 bases, with 11 bases between. This CDR3 contains 13 residues. The CDR3 nucleotides read TGTGCCAGCAGTTTAAGGCCGGGTCCTGGCTACACCTTC. Translation: CASSLRPGPGYTF.

The chain has TRBV7-2 and TRBJ2-1, with D possibly being TRBD2 (5 bases). The CDR3 covers 16 residues. V dropped 4 bases and J dropped 0 bases, with 13 bases sitting between them. Germline CDR1 reads SGHTA; CDR2 reads FQGNSA. Here the CDR3 reads CASSSESGNSYNEQFF. The CDR3 nucleotides are TGTGCCAGCAGCTCCGAAAGCGGTAACTCCTACAATGAGCAGTTCTTC. Based on the CDR3 plus reference TRBV7-2 and TRBJ2-1, the full variable domain is GAGVSQSPSNKVTEKGKDVELRCDPISGHTALYWYRQSLGQGLEFLIYFQGNSAPDKSGLPSDRFSAERTGGSVSTLTIQRTQQEDSAVYLCASSSESGNSYNEQFFGPGTRLTVL.

The sample holds one count of this clone. The rearrangement links TRBV6-5 to TRBJ2-7; D is undetermined. The CDR3 consists of 11 residues. The germline V gene encodes CDR1 MNHEY and CDR2 SVGAGI. Trimming took 5 bases from V and 4 from J, leaving 6 bases between them. DNA of the CDR3: TGTGCCAGCAGTCAGGTATACGAGCAGTACTTC. The encoded protein is CASSQVYEQYF.